Below are 26 T cell receptor beta chains sequenced from a single sample in a study of beta chain features in type 1 diabetes. Expressed TCRB transcripts were sequenced because the isolated RNA had all been reverse transcribed beforehand. Assay used: immunoSEQ multiplex PCR; TCRdb lists only in-frame clones, some missing. The sample holds 300,000 to 400,000 clones; about 10% are singletons and the top ten take roughly 0.016%. The specimen sequenced was naive CD4+ T cells from blood. The receptors were sampled from a woman aged 25-40 years in good health.

The gene calls are TRBV15 and TRBJ2-5; 14 bases line up with TRBD2. The CDR3 loop spans 20 amino acids. In germline, CDR1 is LNHNV, CDR2 YYDKDF (reference sequence). V lost 4 bases, J lost 5 bases, and 18 bases stayed unmatched. CDR3 sequence (DNA): TGTGCCACCAGCACACCCCGGCGACTAGCGGGAGGGCTCGGGCAGGAGACCCAGTACTTC. Translating gives CATSTPRRLAGGLGQETQYF.

This clone was counted a few times. This chain uses TRBV4-3 with TRBJ2-1; D gene ambiguous. V gave up 2 bases and J gave up 1 base, with 21 bases separating them. CDR3 length: 19 residues. The germline V gene has CDR1 LGHNA and CDR2 YSLEER. CDR3 nucleotide sequence: TGCGCCAGCAGCCAATCCTTCTTCCCCCCCGGCGGATCCTACAATGAGCAGTTCTTC. Encoded protein: CASSQSFFPPGGSYNEQFF.

This clone was observed a handful of times. The chain uses TRBV6-4 and TRBJ2-2; 12 bases fit TRBD1. Germline V CDR1 and CDR2: MRHNA, SNTAGT. The CDR3 totals 16 residues. Losses at the gene ends were 5 bases for V and 2 bases for J; bases not matched to a gene: 3. The CDR3 loop is CASSPGTGGNTGELFF. The CDR3 DNA reads TGTGCCAGCAGTCCAGGGACAGGGGGCAACACCGGGGAGCTGTTTTTT.

The chain employs TRBV16 and TRBJ2-2; 8 nucleotides match TRBD2. Trimming took 3 bases from V and 4 from J; bases not matched to a gene: 4. The CDR3 runs 15 residues. Germline values: CDR1 KGHSY, CDR2 FQNENV. The CDR3 region is CASSQTSATTGELFF. In DNA, the CDR3 is TGTGCCAGCAGCCAGACTAGCGCAACCACCGGGGAGCTGTTTTTT.

This clone was found many times. V gene TRBV7-9 combines with J gene TRBJ2-1; D perhaps matches TRBD2 (6 bases). Germline lookup yields CDR1 SEHNR and CDR2 FQNEAQ (reference sequence). V was trimmed by 8 bases and J by 0 bases, leaving 8 bases between them. This CDR3 spans 13 amino acids. DNA of the CDR3: TGTGCCAGCGCGGGGAGCTCCTACAATGAGCAGTTCTTC. It yields the protein CASAGSSYNEQFF.

This clone has only a few counts. The J gene is TRBJ2-7, the V gene TRBV7-6; TRBD1 matches at 7 bases. The CDR3 loop spans 15 amino acids. The V gene's germline CDR1 is SGHVS and CDR2 FNYEAQ. J was trimmed by 1 base and V by 5 bases; bases with no gene match: 8. As DNA, the CDR3 is TGTGCCAGCAGCGATCAACAGGGGACATCCTACGAGCAGTACTTC. Protein sequence: CASSDQQGTSYEQYF.

This clone was observed a handful of times. This chain links TRBV29-1 with TRBJ2-2; D possibly corresponds to TRBD2 (6 bases). V lost 7 bases, J lost 8 bases, and 17 bases lay in between. The germline gives CDR1 SQVTM, CDR2 ANQGSEA. CDR3 length: 13 amino acids. CDR3 bases: TGCAGCGCCCTACTAGCCCCTGGGGGGGAGCTGTTTTTT. Translated: CSALLAPGGELFF.

This clone turned up a few times. The rearrangement uses TRBV18 and TRBJ2-1; 12 bases map to TRBD2. Germline CDR1 and CDR2: KGHSH and LQKENI. Losses at the gene ends were 2 bases for V and 9 bases for J; bases not matched to a gene: 5. The CDR3 totals 15 residues. For the CDR3, the DNA is TGTGCCAGCTCACCATGGACTAGCGGGATAGCTGAGCAGTTCTTC. It translates to CASSPWTSGIAEQFF.

The V and J genes are TRBV4-3 and TRBJ2-1; 7 bases fit TRBD2. After removal of 0 bases from V and 6 bases from J, the junction contained 5 bases not matched to a gene. The CDR3 is 15 residues long. The germline V gene encodes CDR1 LGHNA and CDR2 YSLEER. CDR3 protein: CASSQEIASGNEQFF. CDR3 sequence (DNA): TGCGCCAGCAGCCAAGAAATCGCTAGCGGCAATGAGCAGTTCTTC.

The rearrangement joins TRBV14 to TRBJ2-7; D uncertain. Per germline, CDR1 SGHDN and CDR2 FVKESK. The V end lost 4 bases, the J end lost 9 bases, and 16 bases lay between the germline ends. The CDR3 spans 13 residues. Here the CDR3 reads CASSPAWSRRQYF. The CDR3 DNA follows: TGTGCCAGCAGCCCAGCGTGGTCCCGTCGGCAGTACTTC.

The rearrangement joins TRBV5-1 to TRBJ1-1; 7 bases match TRBD1. The CDR3 sequence is 13 residues long. The germline V gene encodes CDR1 SGHRS and CDR2 YFSETQ. J was trimmed by 3 bases and V by 4 bases; bases with no gene match: 3. In nucleotides, the CDR3 is TGCGCCAGCAGCCTTGACAGGGACACTGAAGCTTTCTTT. It yields the protein CASSLDRDTEAFF.

This clone was picked up a small number of times. The chain recombines TRBV9 with TRBJ2-1, with TRBD2 matching 12 bases. CDR3 length equals 16 residues. The trim removed 3 bases at V and 4 bases at J, leaving 5 bases unmatched. Germline V lookup: CDR1 SGDLS, CDR2 YYNGEE. Written as DNA, the CDR3 is TGTGCCAGCAGCGCGTCTAGCGGGAGGGAATACAATGAGCAGTTCTTC. As protein: CASSASSGREYNEQFF.

In this sample, this clone turned up a few times. V gene TRBV11-3 combines with J gene TRBJ2-3, with TRBD2 matching 14 bases. The CDR3 has 16 amino acids. The junction had 5 bases not matched to a gene; V was cut back by 5 bases and J by 4 bases. CDR1 and CDR2 from the germline V gene are SGHNT and YENEEA. This CDR3 is CASSPGLAGAADTQYF. CDR3 sequence (DNA): TGTGCCAGCAGCCCGGGACTAGCGGGAGCGGCAGATACGCAGTATTTT.

The rearrangement uses TRBV19 and TRBJ2-1, with 7 positions matching TRBD2. The CDR3 has 14 amino acids. Germline V CDR1 and CDR2: LNHDA, SQIVND (reference sequence). Trimming at V came to 8 bases and at J to 2 bases, leaving 6 bases not matched to a gene. The CDR3 loop reads CASGLAGAYNEQFF. The CDR3 coding sequence is TGTGCCAGTGGCCTGGCGGGAGCCTACAATGAGCAGTTCTTC.

The chain combines TRBV15 with TRBJ2-1; 8 positions match TRBD2. V was clipped by 5 bases and J by 2 bases; unmatched bases: 8. There are 16 residues in the CDR3. The germline CDR1 and CDR2 sequences are LNHNV and YYDKDF (reference sequence). In DNA, the CDR3 is TGTGCCACCAGCCGAGGGGGAGCGGGAGCCTACAATGAGCAGTTCTTC. It yields the protein CATSRGGAGAYNEQFF.

This clone has more than one count but fewer than ten. The CDR3 here is CAWSPSLEQYF. In nucleotides, the CDR3 is TGTGCCTGGAGCCCCAGTCTCGAGCAGTACTTC. V gene TRBV30 combines with J gene TRBJ2-7; the D is unclear. The CDR3 has 11 amino acids. Germline V lookup: CDR1 GTSNPN, CDR2 SVGIG (reference sequence). Trimming shortened V by 3 bases and J by 6 bases, and 9 bases separated the two germline ends.

This clone occurred a few times. The chain is built from TRBV29-1 and TRBJ2-5; 10 bases align to TRBD2. The germline gives CDR1 SQVTM, CDR2 ANQGSEA. The CDR3 consists of 13 residues. Trimming removed 4 bases from V and 5 bases from J; junction bases left unmatched: 4. The CDR3 DNA is TGCAGCGTTGGAAAGCGGGAGGGGGAGACCCAGTACTTC. Amino acids: CSVGKREGETQYF.

The V and J genes are TRBV19 and TRBJ2-3; 8 bases line up with TRBD2. CDR1 is LNHDA, CDR2 SQIVND, per germline (reference sequence). The CDR3 runs to 14 residues. J was trimmed by 1 base and V by 7 bases; bases with no gene match: 4. DNA for the CDR3: TGTGCCAGTACCATGACTAGCGGCACAGATACGCAGTATTTT. This encodes CASTMTSGTDTQYF.

This chain uses TRBV7-2 with TRBJ1-1, with D perhaps TRBD1 (6 bases). The CDR3 totals 16 residues. The germline gives CDR1 SGHTA, CDR2 FQGNSA. V lost 5 bases and J lost 2, with 18 bases in between. The CDR3 sequence: CASSPKQGARNTEAFF. The CDR3 nucleotides read TGTGCCAGCAGCCCGAAACAGGGAGCGAGAAACACTGAAGCTTTCTTT.

This clone showed up just a few times. CDR3 amino acids: CASDQGRANYGYTF. In DNA form, the CDR3 reads TGTGCCTCTGACCAAGGCCGGGCTAACTATGGCTACACCTTC. The chain combines TRBV30 with TRBJ1-2; no firm D call. The CDR3 is 14 amino acids. The V gene lost 7 bases and the J gene lost 0 bases, with 15 bases spanning the gap. Germline-derived CDR1 and CDR2 are GTSNPN and SVGIG (reference sequence).

V gene TRBV4-3 combines with J gene TRBJ1-2; 7 nucleotides match TRBD1. The germline gives CDR1 LGHNA, CDR2 YSLEER. There are 15 residues in the CDR3. J gave up 1 base and V 3 bases, and 5 bases lay outside the gene matches. Here the CDR3 reads CASSQATGFNYGYTF. CDR3 bases: TGCGCCAGCAGCCAGGCGACAGGGTTTAACTATGGCTACACCTTC.

The chain joins TRBV27 to TRBJ2-3, with 7 nucleotides matching TRBD2. Germline assignment: CDR1 MNHEY and CDR2 SMNVEV (reference sequence). This CDR3 has 14 residues. Trimming cost V 5 bases and J 4 bases; bases outside gene matches: 6. The CDR3 DNA reads as TGTGCCAGCAGTCCCGCGGGGGTTCCAGATACGCAGTATTTT. Residues: CASSPAGVPDTQYF.

This clone has only a few counts. V is TRBV7-3 and J is TRBJ2-3, with TRBD1 as a possible D gene (6 bases). Trimming cost V 5 bases and J 0 bases, with 21 bases left between them. The CDR3 runs 18 residues. Per germline, CDR1 SGHTA and CDR2 FQGTGA. The CDR3 DNA is TGTGCCAGCAGCCCTGGGCAGGGGATAAGTCGCAGCACAGATACGCAGTATTTT. This codes for CASSPGQGISRSTDTQYF.

This clone has only a few counts. This chain links TRBV29-1 with TRBJ2-5, with TRBD2 matching 8 bases. CDR1 SQVTM and CDR2 ANQGSEA come from the germline V gene. The V and J ends lost 7 bases and 2 bases, in that order; junction bases with no gene match: 12. This CDR3 is 15 amino acids long. CDR3 amino acids: CSAPGPTSGQETQYF. The CDR3, as DNA: TGCAGCGCACCAGGACCTACTAGCGGTCAAGAGACCCAGTACTTC.

This clone was found a few times. V is TRBV19 and J is TRBJ2-1; 10 nucleotides agree with TRBD1. V trimming: 6 bases; J trimming: 4 bases; junction bases outside the gene matches: 3. The V gene's germline CDR1 is LNHDA and CDR2 SQIVND (reference sequence). CDR3 length: 14 residues. In DNA form, the CDR3 reads TGTGCCAGTAGGACGGGACAGGGGTACAATGAGCAGTTCTTC. Its protein is CASRTGQGYNEQFF.

The chain couples TRBV9 to TRBJ1-2, with D hard to call. Trimming removed 0 bases at V and 0 bases at J, with 9 bases between. The germline V gene encodes CDR1 SGDLS and CDR2 YYNGEE. CDR3 size: 15 residues. CDR3 coding DNA: TGTGCCAGCAGCGTAGTACCGGGAGCTAACTATGGCTACACCTTC. Its translation: CASSVVPGANYGYTF.